The source of this T cell receptor (beta chain) is a study of T cell repertoires in cytomegalovirus infection. Note on this clonotype: Its antigen is not identified.

A single record per CDR3 protein comes from TCRdb applying MiXCR to the reads. The sample has approximately 910,000 distinct CDR3 sequences, about a third seen once. Germline V gene data show CDR1 as LGHNA and CDR2 as YNFKEQ. The length of the CDR3 is 16 residues. Trimming left V 2 bases short and J 0 bases short, with 11 bases between. This receptor was identified in a human donor in good health (CMV status not recorded). Some clones in this sample may be carry-over from other donors' samples. V and J are TRBV4-2 and TRBJ2-1, with D perhaps TRBD1 (6 bases). The specimen comprised cultured CD8+ T cells from PBMCs, sampled from culture after CMV antigen stimulation. Here the CDR3 reads CASSQTGTHSYNEQFF. The DNA for the CDR3 is TGTGCCAGCAGCCAAACCGGGACACACTCCTACAATGAGCAGTTCTTC.